Presented here are 28 T cell receptor beta chains from one specimen sequenced in a study of cytomegalovirus exposure and HLA in healthy donors. The study ran its PCR with 60 Vbeta and 13 Jbeta primers. Only in-frame clones appear in the TCRdb table, and some are missing; sequencing was by immunoSEQ multiplex PCR. The table includes around 140,000 clones, about 70% detected once. The sequencing sample was made of PBMCs. The receptor set was obtained from a male donor in good health and CMV-seronegative.

This clone was seen more than once but under ten times. This chain connects TRBV7-9 to TRBJ2-3, with TRBD2 matching 11 bases. Germline CDR1 is SEHNR and CDR2 is FQNEAQ (reference sequence). The trim removed 2 bases at V and 4 bases at J, leaving 5 bases unmatched. The CDR3 runs to 16 residues. In DNA, the CDR3 is TGTGCCAGCAGCTTATGGCTAGCGGGAGGCGCAGATACGCAGTATTTT. Amino acids: CASSLWLAGGADTQYF.

J is TRBJ1-2 and V is TRBV19; D is perhaps TRBD1 (5 bases). V was clipped by 4 bases and J by 6 bases, with 6 bases between them. This CDR3 is 11 amino acids long. Germline loops: CDR1 LNHDA, CDR2 SQIVND (reference sequence). CDR3 protein: CASSNRNGYTF. The CDR3 DNA is TGTGCCAGTAGTAACAGGAATGGCTACACCTTC.

V and J are TRBV6-6 and TRBJ1-5; D not resolved. CDR3 length: 12 amino acids. In germline, CDR1 is MNHNY, CDR2 SVGAGI (reference sequence). Deletions cut 11 bases from V and 2 bases from J, with 10 bases between. Here the CDR3 reads CAARNGNQPQHF. The CDR3 DNA is TGTGCCGCCAGGAACGGCAATCAGCCCCAGCATTTT.

Of note for this clone: One end of the junction varies from germline; a read error may be responsible. V gene TRBV20-1 combines with J gene TRBJ1-2; 7 nucleotides line up with TRBD1. CDR1 is DFQATT, CDR2 SNEGSKA, per germline (reference sequence). This CDR3 contains 11 residues. The CDR3 loop reads CSATAGTARSF. CDR3 bases: TGCAGTGCTACCGCCGGGACAGCCAGATCCTTC.

The genes are TRBV7-2 and TRBJ2-5; TRBD2 matches at 12 bases. Trimming took 1 base from V and 5 from J; bases not matched to a gene: 8. There are 17 residues in the CDR3. Germline-derived CDR1 and CDR2 are SGHTA and FQGNSA. DNA of the CDR3: TGTGCCAGCAGCTTAGGGGTGCTAGCGGGAGGGGGGGAGACCCAGTACTTC. Its protein is CASSLGVLAGGGETQYF.

The V gene is TRBV9, the J gene TRBJ1-1; TRBD1 aligns across 7 bases. In germline, CDR1 is SGDLS, CDR2 YYNGEE. The CDR3 is 18 amino acids. With 2 bases clipped from V and 4 bases from J, the junction kept 17 bases outside the gene matches. The DNA for the CDR3 is TGTGCCAGCAGCGTTACGGGGGGGGGAACAGGGGTCGGCACTGAAGCTTTCTTT. Its translation is CASSVTGGGTGVGTEAFF.

The chain is built from TRBV27 and TRBJ1-5; D remains unclear. This CDR3 contains 15 residues. Germline values: CDR1 MNHEY, CDR2 SMNVEV (reference sequence). Trimming took 6 bases from V and 0 from J, leaving 12 bases between them. CDR3 in amino acids: CASSRSHISNQPQHF. The DNA for the CDR3 is TGTGCCAGCAGCCGGAGCCATATTAGCAATCAGCCCCAGCATTTT.

This clone was detected a few times. J is TRBJ2-1 and V is TRBV11-1, with 7 nucleotides matching TRBD2. From germline, CDR1 is SGHAT and CDR2 FQDESV (reference sequence). The V segment lost 2 bases and the J segment 10 bases; nucleotides outside the gene matches: 5. CDR3 size: 13 residues. CDR3 coding DNA: TGTGCCAGCAGCTTACCTAGCGGTATAGAGCAGTTCTTC. Its translation: CASSLPSGIEQFF.

The chain combines TRBV19 with TRBJ2-1, with D hard to call. Trimming cost V 3 bases and J 5 bases, with 2 bases left between them. Germline V CDR1 and CDR2: LNHDA, SQIVND (reference sequence). The CDR3 extends over 11 amino acids. The CDR3 nucleotides read TGTGCCAGTAGTATTAACAATGAGCAGTTCTTC. This translates into CASSINNEQFF.

This clone was detected once. In DNA, the CDR3 is TGCGCCAGCAGCATTAGCGGGGGGGCCCAAGAGACCCAGTACTTC. This gives the protein CASSISGGAQETQYF. V and J are TRBV5-1 and TRBJ2-5, with 11 positions matching TRBD2. Losses at the gene ends were 4 bases for V and 1 base for J; bases not matched to a gene: 3. The CDR3 spans 15 residues. Germline CDR1 and CDR2: SGHRS and YFSETQ.

The J gene is TRBJ1-1, the V gene TRBV18, with D tentatively TRBD1 (5 bases). Trimming stripped 0 bases from V and 3 bases from J, with 14 bases between. The germline V gene has CDR1 KGHSH and CDR2 LQKENI. The CDR3 spans 16 residues. Written as DNA, the CDR3 is TGTGCCAGCTCACCACCGGGGCGGTCTGAATACACTGAAGCTTTCTTT. This translates into CASSPPGRSEYTEAFF.

The V gene is TRBV29-1, the J gene TRBJ2-1; no definite D call. CDR3 length equals 13 residues. Germline loops: CDR1 SQVTM, CDR2 ANQGSEA. The V gene lost 0 bases and the J gene lost 3 bases, with 6 bases spanning the gap. CDR3 residues: CSVEEGSYNEQFF. The CDR3 nucleotides read TGCAGCGTTGAAGAGGGCAGCTACAATGAGCAGTTCTTC.

V and J are TRBV7-9 and TRBJ2-2, with D maybe TRBD1 (6 bases). Looked up from germline, CDR1 is SEHNR and CDR2 is FQNEAQ (reference sequence). V dropped 8 bases and J dropped 4 bases, with 14 bases sitting between them. The CDR3 spans 14 residues. This chain's CDR3 is CASRSGAGTGELFF. Here the CDR3 DNA reads TGTGCCAGCCGGTCAGGGGCGGGCACCGGGGAGCTGTTTTTT.

The chain has TRBV4-2 and TRBJ2-7, with TRBD2 matching 12 bases. Trimming removed 4 bases from V and 1 base from J; junction bases left unmatched: 5. The CDR3 is 16 amino acids. Germline V gene data show CDR1 as LGHNA and CDR2 as YNFKEQ. The CDR3 DNA reads TGTGCCAGCAGCCCAGCCGGGACTAGCGGGTCCTACGAGCAGTACTTC. Residues: CASSPAGTSGSYEQYF.

The gene calls are TRBV27 and TRBJ1-1; 7 nucleotides align to TRBD1. Germline V lookup: CDR1 MNHEY, CDR2 SMNVEV (reference sequence). CDR3 size: 13 residues. After removal of 5 bases from V and 4 bases from J, the junction contained 4 bases not matched to a gene. The CDR3 here is CASSTGVFTEAFF. As DNA, the CDR3 is TGTGCCAGCAGTACAGGGGTGTTCACTGAAGCTTTCTTT.

There are a few counts of this clone. This rearrangement joins TRBV28 to TRBJ2-5; D is unresolved. The CDR3 covers 16 residues. The V gene lost 2 bases and the J gene lost 2 bases, with 15 bases spanning the gap. Germline V gives CDR1 MDHEN, CDR2 SYDVKM. The DNA for the CDR3 is TGTGCCAGCAGTTTAGGGTTCGGCCCTAGGCAAGAGACCCAGTACTTC. This gives the protein CASSLGFGPRQETQYF.

The J gene is TRBJ2-3, the V gene TRBV2; 11 bases are shared with TRBD2. CDR1 is SNHLY, CDR2 FYNNEI, per germline. The J segment lost 0 bases and the V segment lost 9 bases, leaving 8 bases of the junction unmatched. The CDR3 loop spans 16 amino acids. Here the CDR3 reads CASTSGGHSSTDTQYF. CDR3 sequence (DNA): TGTGCCAGTACTAGCGGGGGACACTCTAGCACAGATACGCAGTATTTT.

The rearrangement uses TRBV5-1 and TRBJ2-5, with 10 bases lining up with TRBD1. The J call is uncertain, as TRBJ2-7 better fits the DNA end. CDR3 length: 17 amino acids. Germline values: CDR1 SGHRS, CDR2 YFSETQ. The CDR3 region has the DNA TGCGCCAGCAGCTTGGCCGCCCTTGGGACAGGGGACTACGAGCAGTACTTC. It translates to CASSLAALGTGDYEQYF.

The chain combines TRBV6-6 with TRBJ2-1; D gene unclear. The CDR3 totals 11 residues. CDR1 is MNHNY and CDR2 is SVGAGI in the germline V gene (reference sequence). The V and J ends lost 6 bases and 6 bases respectively, with 6 bases between them. The CDR3 is CASRALNEQFF. The CDR3 region has the DNA TGTGCCAGCAGAGCCCTCAATGAGCAGTTCTTC.

The chain couples TRBV11-3 to TRBJ2-1; D is unresolved. V lost 3 bases to trimming and J lost 9 bases, with 9 bases between them. Germline CDR1 and CDR2: SGHNT and YENEEA. This CDR3 has 12 amino acids. Here the CDR3 reads CASSFPGGEQFF. As DNA, the CDR3 is TGTGCCAGCAGCTTTCCGGGTGGTGAGCAGTTCTTC. The variable domain in full, completed from reference TRBV11-3 and TRBJ2-1, reads EAGVVQSPRYKIIEKKQPVAFWCNPISGHNTLYWYLQNLGQGPELLIRYENEEAVDDSQLPKDRFSAERLKGVDSTLKIQPAELGDSAVYLCASSFPGGEQFFGPGTRLTVL.

This chain links TRBV4-1 with TRBJ2-3; possibly TRBD2 for D (6 bases). The germline gives CDR1 MGHRA, CDR2 YSYEKL. Trimming removed 0 bases at V and 10 bases at J, with 17 bases between. The CDR3 covers 15 residues. CDR3 nucleotides: TGCGCCAGCAGCCAAGACAGGCAGTCGGGGGATCCGCAGTATTTT. This codes for CASSQDRQSGDPQYF.

The table lists this clone with a few counts. The genes are TRBV5-4 and TRBJ2-7, with TRBD2 identical over 12 bases. The germline gives CDR1 SGHNT, CDR2 YYREEE (reference sequence). The junction had 8 bases not matched to a gene; V was cut back by 3 bases and J by 4 bases. CDR3 length equals 16 residues. The CDR3: CASSSSSGRALYEQYF. The CDR3 coding sequence is TGTGCCAGCAGCTCCTCTAGCGGGAGGGCCCTATACGAGCAGTACTTC.

The chain employs TRBV4-1 and TRBJ1-1, with D maybe TRBD1 (5 bases). This CDR3 comprises 16 residues. CDR1 is MGHRA, CDR2 YSYEKL, per germline. V was pared by 1 base and J by 5 bases, with 17 bases between. CDR3 in DNA: TGCGCCAGCAGCCAAGTGGGGTATCGGAGGGGTACTGAAGCTTTCTTT. This gives the protein CASSQVGYRRGTEAFF.

This clone has only one observation. This sequence joins TRBV6-6 and TRBJ1-5; 9 bases line up with TRBD1. Germline CDR1 is MNHNY and CDR2 is SVGAGI (reference sequence). This CDR3 is built from 13 residues. V lost 7 bases, J lost 7 bases, and 5 bases stayed unmatched. CDR3 sequence (DNA): TGTGCCAGCACCGGGACAGGGTCCCAGCCCCAGCATTTT. It specifies CASTGTGSQPQHF.

This clone appeared once. This chain connects TRBV7-9 to TRBJ2-5; perhaps TRBD2 as D (6 bases). The end of the DNA is better explained by TRBJ2-7, so the J call may be wrong. Germline V gene data show CDR1 as SEHNR and CDR2 as FQNEAQ (reference sequence). The CDR3 is 14 residues long. CDR3 in DNA: TGTGCCAGCAGCTCCCCGGGAGCCCCCTACGAGCAGTACTTC. It specifies CASSSPGAPYEQYF.

J is TRBJ2-2 and V is TRBV6-1; TRBD1 matches at 7 bases. V lost 6 bases, J lost 7 bases, and 11 bases stayed unmatched. Germline V gene sequence: CDR1 MNHNS, CDR2 SASEGT. The CDR3 spans 15 residues. The CDR3 reads CASRGIQGVSGELFF. The CDR3 nucleotides read TGTGCCAGCAGGGGGATTCAGGGGGTTAGCGGGGAGCTGTTTTTT.

To note about this clone: Other DNA sequences from this sample encode an identical CDR3 as well. CDR3 sequence (DNA): TGTGCCAGTAGTTCACGACAGGTGGCTAACTATGGCTACACCTTC. Translation: CASSSRQVANYGYTF. The chain has TRBV19 and TRBJ1-2, with D possibly being TRBD1 (6 bases). Deletions cut 5 bases from V and 0 bases from J, with 13 bases between. This CDR3 has 15 amino acids. In germline, CDR1 is LNHDA, CDR2 SQIVND (reference sequence).

CDR3 region: CASSTGSYEQYF. The CDR3 bases are TGTGCCAGCAGTACCGGCTCCTACGAGCAGTACTTC. The chain combines TRBV6-5 with TRBJ2-7; D unclear. This CDR3 is 12 amino acids long. The germline gives CDR1 MNHEY, CDR2 SVGAGI. Deletions cut 5 bases from V and 0 bases from J, with 5 bases between.